What follows are 19 T cell receptor beta chains derived from one specimen sequenced in a study of blood T cell repertoires in COVID-19. The repertoire was sequenced with immunoSEQ multiplex PCR; TCRdb's copy has only in-frame clones and lacks some. This table has 180,000 or so clones, 80% appearing once. Sequences were obtained from PBMCs or T cells enriched from blood (not recorded which). These receptors were taken from a man aged 55-75 years who had been exposed to COVID-19.

The chain employs TRBV6-5 and TRBJ1-2, with D hard to call. This CDR3 comprises 14 residues. The V gene lost 3 bases and the J gene lost 5 bases, with 13 bases spanning the gap. Germline V gene sequence: CDR1 MNHEY, CDR2 SVGAGI. CDR3 region: CASSYLDGLYGYTF. CDR3 in DNA: TGTGCCAGCAGTTATCTAGACGGGTTGTATGGCTACACCTTC.

The V call is TRBV6-5, the J call TRBJ2-1; D remains unclear. V shed 6 bases and J shed 2 bases, with 14 bases lying between them. Looked up from germline, CDR1 is MNHEY and CDR2 is SVGAGI. The CDR3 loop spans 15 amino acids. The CDR3 coding sequence is TGTGCCAGCAGATCCGCCGGGTCCACCTACAATGAGCAGTTCTTC. Translating gives CASRSAGSTYNEQFF.

The CDR3 bases are TGTGCCAGTAGTAGCCGGGACTGGGGTGACGAGCAGTACTTC. As protein: CASSSRDWGDEQYF. This rearrangement joins TRBV19 to TRBJ2-7, with a possible D match to TRBD2 (6 bases). This CDR3 has 14 amino acids. The V gene's germline CDR1 is LNHDA and CDR2 SQIVND (reference sequence). V lost 4 bases and J lost 5, with 15 bases in between. Drawing the rest from reference TRBV19 and TRBJ2-7, the complete variable domain is DGGITQSPKYLFRKEGQNVTLSCEQNLNHDAMYWYRQDPGQGLRLIYYSQIVNDFQKGDIAEGYSVSREKKESFPLTVTSAQKNPTAFYLCASSSRDWGDEQYFGPGTRLTVT.

This clone occurred many times. V and J are TRBV10-2 and TRBJ2-7, with D tentatively TRBD1 (6 bases). Deletions cut 5 bases from V and 5 bases from J, with 13 bases between. Germline V gives CDR1 WSHSY, CDR2 SAAADI. CDR3 length: 13 residues. The CDR3: CASSSGAGHEQYF. The CDR3 nucleotides read TGCGCCAGCAGTTCAGGGGCGGGCCACGAGCAGTACTTC.

The rearrangement joins TRBV5-1 to TRBJ1-2, with 9 bases that match TRBD1. After removal of 0 bases from V and 2 bases from J, the junction contained 5 bases not matched to a gene. This CDR3 has 16 residues. Germline values: CDR1 SGHRS, CDR2 YFSETQ. The CDR3 is CASSLGGQGQNYGYTF. The CDR3 DNA reads as TGCGCCAGCAGCTTGGGGGGACAGGGCCAAAACTATGGCTACACCTTC.

This sequence joins TRBV24-1 and TRBJ1-5; D is possibly TRBD1 (6 bases). The CDR3 extends over 21 amino acids. With 3 bases removed from V and 0 bases from J, the gap between germline ends came to 26 bases. Germline CDR1 reads KGHDR; CDR2 reads SFDVKD. The CDR3 DNA follows: TGTGCCACCAGTGATCCCGCGGAGGGGACATACCGGGAGGATAGCAATCAGCCCCAGCATTTT. As protein: CATSDPAEGTYREDSNQPQHF.

The rearrangement links TRBV19 to TRBJ1-4; unclear D gene. Trimming removed 3 bases from V and 6 bases from J, with 20 bases in between. The CDR3 has 17 amino acids. Germline CDR1 and CDR2: LNHDA and SQIVND (reference sequence). In DNA form, the CDR3 reads TGTGCCAGTAGTATTTCGCCAGCGGGTTCTTTTTATGAAAAACTGTTTTTT. Translating it yields CASSISPAGSFYEKLFF. Using reference TRBV19 and TRBJ1-4 for the parts outside the CDR3, the full variable domain is DGGITQSPKYLFRKEGQNVTLSCEQNLNHDAMYWYRQDPGQGLRLIYYSQIVNDFQKGDIAEGYSVSREKKESFPLTVTSAQKNPTAFYLCASSISPAGSFYEKLFFGSGTQLSVL.

The CDR3 is CASSRAAGPNTGELFF. DNA of the CDR3: TGTGCCAGCAGCCGCGCCGCGGGTCCGAACACCGGGGAGCTGTTTTTT. The rearrangement joins TRBV7-8 to TRBJ2-2; possibly TRBD2 for D (5 bases). Per the germline V gene, CDR1 is SGHVS and CDR2 is FQNEAQ. The CDR3 has 16 residues. Deletions cut 5 bases from V and 0 bases from J, with 13 bases between. Filled out from reference TRBV7-8 and TRBJ2-2, the complete variable domain reads GAGVSQSPRYKVAKRGQDVALRCDPISGHVSLFWYQQALGQGPEFLTYFQNEAQLDKSGLPSDRFFAERPEGSVSTLKIQRTQQEDSAVYLCASSRAAGPNTGELFFGEGSRLTVL.

The CDR3 DNA sequence: TGTGCCAGTGGTCGGTACGGACAGTACTTCTACGAGCAGTACTTC. It is translated as CASGRYGQYFYEQYF. The chain is built from TRBV19 and TRBJ2-7, with D possibly matching TRBD1 (6 bases). The V gene lost 8 bases and the J gene lost 3 bases, with 20 bases spanning the gap. In germline, CDR1 is LNHDA, CDR2 SQIVND (reference sequence). This CDR3 region has 15 residues.

In its sample, this clone was seen a few times. The chain is built from TRBV10-3 and TRBJ1-3; 8 nucleotides agree with TRBD1. The CDR3 loop spans 17 amino acids. From germline, CDR1 is ENHRY and CDR2 SYGVKD. Trimming took 8 bases from V and 0 from J; bases not matched to a gene: 12. Written as DNA, the CDR3 is TGTGCCATCGGGAGGACAGGGCTACAACGCTCTGGAAACACCATATATTTT. Protein product: CAIGRTGLQRSGNTIYF.

The gene calls are TRBV24-1 and TRBJ1-4; TRBD1 might be the D (5 bases). There are 13 residues in the CDR3. Germline V CDR1 and CDR2: KGHDR, SFDVKD. V lost 7 bases to trimming and J lost 3 bases, with 8 bases between them. The CDR3 spells CATRGRSNEKLFF. CDR3 coding DNA: TGTGCCACCAGGGGGCGATCTAATGAAAAACTGTTTTTT.

To note about this clone: The same CDR3 can be traced to other DNA sequences in this sample. The rearrangement joins TRBV9 to TRBJ1-5; 10 nucleotides agree with TRBD1. Germline loops: CDR1 SGDLS, CDR2 YYNGEE. J lost 4 bases, V lost 2 bases, and 0 bases had no gene match. The CDR3 has 14 amino acids. The CDR3 DNA is TGTGCCAGCAGCGTGGGACAGGGGAATCAGCCCCAGCATTTT. Protein product: CASSVGQGNQPQHF.

The chain carries TRBV6-5 and TRBJ1-2; 7 bases match TRBD1. Germline CDR1 is MNHEY and CDR2 is SVGAGI. There are 13 residues in the CDR3. The J segment lost 7 bases and the V segment lost 7 bases, leaving 9 bases of the junction unmatched. Here the CDR3 DNA reads TGTGCCAGCACCGGGACAGTTGAAGGTGGCTACACCTTC. As protein: CASTGTVEGGYTF.

The chain has TRBV7-3 and TRBJ2-1; 9 nucleotides align to TRBD2. CDR3 length: 17 residues. V lost 5 bases and J lost 7; bases outside the gene matches: 15. From germline, CDR1 is SGHTA and CDR2 FQGTGA. The CDR3 region has the DNA TGTGCCAGCAGCCCCACCTCCGGGACTAGCAGGGGGAATGAGCAGTTCTTC. It codes for CASSPTSGTSRGNEQFF.

The V gene is TRBV5-1, the J gene TRBJ2-5, with a possible D match to TRBD1 (6 bases). Germline values: CDR1 SGHRS, CDR2 YFSETQ. This CDR3 contains 18 residues. V dropped 2 bases and J dropped 7 bases, with 27 bases sitting between them. This chain's CDR3 is CASSFLKRTASPDGTQYF. The CDR3 nucleotides read TGCGCCAGCAGCTTTCTTAAACGGACAGCTTCTCCTGATGGGACCCAGTACTTC.

The chain employs TRBV5-4 and TRBJ2-5; 8 bases agree with TRBD2. The germline gives CDR1 SGHNT, CDR2 YYREEE (reference sequence). V was pared by 4 bases and J by 2 bases, with 7 bases of the junction left unmatched. The CDR3 runs 15 residues. The CDR3 coding sequence is TGTGCCAGCAGCCGTACTAGCGGTCGACAAGAGACCCAGTACTTC. This codes for CASSRTSGRQETQYF.

This clone showed up just a few times. The rearrangement uses TRBV10-1 and TRBJ2-2, with D perhaps TRBD2 (6 bases). V was clipped by 4 bases and J by 8 bases, with 17 bases between them. Germline V gene sequence: CDR1 WNHNN, CDR2 SYGVQD (reference sequence). The CDR3 is 15 residues long. The CDR3 region is CASSGPGLATGELFF. The CDR3 DNA reads as TGCGCCAGCAGTGGGCCGGGACTGGCTACGGGGGAGCTGTTTTTT.

The rearrangement uses TRBV5-1 and TRBJ2-7; the D gene is possibly TRBD1 (6 bases). Germline CDR1 and CDR2: SGHRS and YFSETQ. V gave up 4 bases and J gave up 5 bases, with 13 bases separating them. This CDR3 is 13 amino acids long. DNA of the CDR3: TGCGCCAGCAGCCTGGGGGCCATCAACGAGCAGTACTTC. This gives the protein CASSLGAINEQYF.

J is TRBJ2-3 and V is TRBV7-2; perhaps TRBD1 as D (5 bases). This CDR3 has 15 residues. Germline values: CDR1 SGHTA, CDR2 FQGNSA. V was cut by 1 base and J by 1 base, with 9 bases left in between. The CDR3 DNA reads as TGTGCCAGCAGCTTAGTTTGGGGCCGCACAGATACGCAGTATTTT. Translated, it gives CASSLVWGRTDTQYF.